This T cell receptor (beta chain) originates from a study of shared clonotypes between healthy human individuals. The input for sorted-subset replicate PCRs was about 0.2 ug DNA, about 30,000 T cell genomes. TCRdb's table, derived via immunoSEQ multiplex PCR, lists solely in-frame clones and lacks some. The sample records about 640,000 clones, about two thirds being singletons. To note about this clone: This CDR3 is also generated by other DNA sequences in the sample.

V lost 5 bases and J lost 0, with 12 bases in between. The CDR3 is 15 amino acids. The germline V gene encodes CDR1 LNHDA and CDR2 SQIVND (reference sequence). The origin of this receptor is a woman aged 25-40 years in good health. The chain recombines TRBV19 with TRBJ2-3, with TRBD2 as a possible D gene (6 bases). Sequenced: memory CD4+ T cells sorted from blood. The sample's subset: CD45RA-negative fraction. DNA of the CDR3: TGTGCCAGTAGTTCTCCCAGCGGGAGCACAGATACGCAGTATTTT. This gives the protein CASSSPSGSTDTQYF.